This T cell receptor (beta chain) was identified during a study of cytomegalovirus exposure and HLA in healthy donors. CDR3 length: 15 amino acids. Germline loops: CDR1 SGHRS, CDR2 YFSETQ. After removal of 4 bases from V and 3 bases from J, the junction contained 9 bases not matched to a gene. In the case of this clone: As yet, its antigen is unknown.

The study's findings and limits: Presence/absence analyses treated sequencing depth as roughly uniform across donors. Later on, a genetic analysis was performed. It linked a missense variant in DCLRE1C with V- and J-gene trimming of TCR beta. Among donors in an Asian-associated ancestry cluster, a later analysis reportedly found fewer N-insertions than the roughly 670-donor mean. Later on, analysis showed that most CMV-associated TCR beta chains appeared to be HLA-restricted.

Primers for the PCR totalled 60 Vbeta and 13 Jbeta. TCRdb's table, derived via immunoSEQ multiplex PCR, lists solely in-frame clones and lacks some. The table has under 200,000 clones, 82% seen once; the top ten hold less than 1%. The rearrangement joins TRBV5-1 to TRBJ2-5, with 7 bases that match TRBD2. The TCR sequence derives from a girl aged 2 to 9 in good health and CMV-seropositive. Sample: PBMCs. The CDR3 loop is CASSPTGAGEETQYF. The CDR3 DNA follows: TGCGCCAGCAGCCCTACTGGGGCGGGAGAAGAGACCCAGTACTTC.